The sequence of this TCR beta chain was determined in a study of CD8+ T cells in alopecia areata. A word on this clone: The antigen is unknown.

Overall study results and limits: Scalp sequencing captures resident alphabeta T cells of normal skin too.

Trimming stripped 10 bases from V and 3 bases from J, with 14 bases between. Germline CDR1 reads SGHDT; CDR2 reads YYEEEE. This CDR3 has 12 amino acids. As the sequencing template, cDNA was produced by extracting RNA and reverse transcribing it. Sequencing used immunoSEQ multiplex PCR; TCRdb keeps in-frame clones, though not all of them. The top ten clones hold less than 25% of a sample with about 110,000 clones, approximately 60% of them seen once. The receptor comes from a human donor in good health. Sequenced material: CD8+ T cells sorted from blood. J is TRBJ2-7 and V is TRBV5-6, with D possibly being TRBD1 (5 bases). The CDR3 sequence: CAPRAGLYEQYF. CDR3 DNA sequence: TGTGCCCCCAGAGCAGGGCTCTACGAGCAGTACTTC.